The rows below give T cell receptor beta chains drawn from one sample of a study of T-cell memory formation after mild COVID-19. MiXCR, applied by TCRdb to the 5' RACE reads, yields one record per CDR3 protein. In the table there are roughly 500,000 distinct CDR3 sequences, around 21% of which are singletons. Source material: PBMCs or a T cell subset sorted from them (not recorded which). Source of these receptors: an adult woman who had mild COVID-19 (a few samples of this study predate the infection). Cell type and time point are not known. Each CDR3 is given with its conserved first and last residue. The order of the fields is clone size, D gene, V gene, J gene, CDR3 protein, CDR3 DNA. A D gene is named only where the DNA matches it firmly. Clone size is given for some rows only: seen once, a few or many times, or a class if the clone is expanded.

NA	NA	TRBV3-1	TRBJ2-5	CASSQSQGSETQYF	TGTGCCAGCAGCCAATCTCAGGGTTCAGAGACCCAGTACTTC
few	TRBD1	TRBV5-1	TRBJ2-3	CASSPTAGTADTQYF	TGCGCCAGCAGCCCAACCGCCGGGACAGCAGATACGCAGTATTTT
few	NA	TRBV6-2/TRBV6-3	TRBJ2-7	CASSLPEAAPYEQYF	TGTGCCAGCAGCCTCCCGGAAGCGGCTCCCTACGAGCAGTACTTC
few	NA	TRBV7-6	TRBJ1-6	CASSPRRLNSPLHF	TGTGCCAGCAGCCCGAGGCGGCTTAATTCACCCCTCCACTTT
NA	TRBD2	TRBV3-1	TRBJ2-2	CASSLPGGTGELFF	TGTGCCAGCAGCCTCCCCGGGGGGACCGGGGAGCTGTTTTTT
NA	NA	TRBV20-1	TRBJ1-5	CSAANRAGSLIGQPQHF	TGCAGTGCTGCCAACAGGGCCGGGTCCCTCATTGGTCAGCCCCAGCATTTT
NA	NA	TRBV14	TRBJ1-1	CASSQDANTEAFF	TGTGCCAGCAGCCAAGATGCGAACACTGAAGCTTTCTTT
few	NA	TRBV6-5	TRBJ2-7	CASSPGGQSSYEQYF	TGTGCCAGCAGCCCCGGGGGACAATCTTCCTACGAGCAGTACTTC
few	TRBD1	TRBV5-1	TRBJ2-2	CASSLLQGARGTGELFF	TGCGCCAGCAGCTTACTCCAGGGGGCGCGGGGCACCGGGGAGCTGTTTTTT
NA	NA	TRBV20-1	TRBJ1-1	CSARVGGPRDEAFF	TGCAGTGCTAGAGTGGGGGGTCCCAGGGACGAAGCTTTCTTT